These 4 T cell receptor beta chains were all obtained from the same sample, sequenced in a study of tissue T cells after allogeneic stem cell transplantation. Some clones are missing from TCRdb's copy, which holds only in-frame ones; the method was immunoSEQ multiplex PCR. The data hold some 48,000 clones, with approximately 70% observed a single time. Specimen: sorted cells pooled from one or two spleens. Receptor source: a pool of C57BL/6 mice in good health.

Comment on this clone: Genes and germline are mouse. The sequenced part of the CDR3 DNA is TGTGCCAGCAGCCGGGACATTGCAAACTCCGACTACACC. Translated, it gives CASSRDIANSDYT. The whole CDR3 sequence reads CASSRDIANSDYTF. This rearrangement joins TRBV24 to TRBJ1-2; a possible D gene is TRBD1 (6 bases). Sequencing ends 1 residue short of the CDR3 end; the germline J gene provides the rest. Trimming cost V 6 bases and J 0 bases, with 11 bases left between them. The CDR3 runs to 14 residues. Germline CDR1 is KGHTA and CDR2 is FRNEEI.

Comments on this clone: Gene names are mouse gene names. The observed sequence ends 1 residue before the CDR3 terminus, with the missing tail filled in from the germline J gene. The V call is TRBV13-2, the J call TRBJ2-1, with 7 bases that match TRBD2. CDR1 is NNHNN and CDR2 is SYGAGS in the germline V gene (reference sequence). The CDR3 sequence is 14 residues long. The V and J ends lost 0 bases and 5 bases, in that order; junction bases with no gene match: 2. CDR3 DNA, as far as it was read: TGTGCCAGCGGTGATGCCCTGGGGGATGCTGAGCAGTTC. It is translated as CASGDALGDAEQF. The CDR3 as a whole reads CASGDALGDAEQFF.

On this clone: Gene names and germline match the mouse. The read terminates 1 residue ahead of where the CDR3 ends, so the germline J gene completes it. The genes are TRBV23 and TRBJ2-7. This CDR3 is 12 amino acids long. Germline V gene sequence: CDR1 KGHTA, CDR2 FQNQQP. The CDR3 DNA, read in part, is TGCTCCAGCAGTCTCGGGGCCTATGAACAGTAC. Its translation is CSSSLGAYEQY. The full CDR3 is CSSSLGAYEQYF.

Remarks on this clone: Here the gene names and germline are mouse. The CDR3 DNA, read in part, is TGTGCCAGCTCTCGGATGGGGGGCACCGGGCAGCTCTAC. This translates into CASSRMGGTGQLY. The whole CDR3 is CASSRMGGTGQLYF. This rearrangement joins TRBV12-1 to TRBJ2-2; 7 bases fit TRBD2. The CDR3 goes on 1 residue after the read ends, and that part is filled in from the germline J gene. Germline assignment: CDR1 SGHSN and CDR2 HYEKVE. With 2 bases clipped from V and 4 bases from J, the junction kept 3 bases outside the gene matches. The CDR3 is 14 amino acids.